This TCR beta chain was identified in a study of blood T cell repertoires in COVID-19. Germline values: CDR1 LGHDT, CDR2 YNNKEL (reference sequence). The CDR3 length is 15 residues. Deletions cut 3 bases from V and 0 bases from J, with 9 bases between. Method: immunoSEQ multiplex PCR; TCRdb's copy keeps in-frame clones and lacks some. Seen here are 250,000 or so clones, 86% observed once, and the top ten hold under 3.5%. Sequences were obtained from peripheral blood. V gene TRBV3-1 (or the pseudogene TRBV3-2) combines with J gene TRBJ2-1; D unclear. The receptor was isolated from a woman in her twenties or thirties with active or convalescent COVID-19. CDR3 sequence (DNA): TGTGCCAGCAGCCACCCGGGTCGCTCCTACAATGAGCAGTTCTTC. This encodes CASSHPGRSYNEQFF.